Sequencing of this TCR beta chain was carried out in a study of T cell responses to AZD1222 COVID-19 vaccine. Overall study results and limits: Only a handful of individuals given AZD1222 were seropositive at baseline.

Remarks on this clone: Its antigen is as yet unknown.

V lost 0 bases, J lost 4 bases, and 10 bases stayed unmatched. This CDR3 spans 17 amino acids. The germline gives CDR1 LNHNV, CDR2 YYDKDF (reference sequence). Clones were sequenced by immunoSEQ multiplex PCR, and TCRdb holds only the in-frame ones, with some missing. The data hold fewer than 120,000 clones, with about 90% observed a single time. The gene calls are TRBV15 and TRBJ2-7; TRBD1 matches 9 bases. The sequenced sample was peripheral blood, obtained on day 0 of AZD1222 vaccination. The receptor was derived from an adult in good health. DNA for the CDR3: TGTGCCACCAGCAGAGATAGGGGGGGACAGGGAAGGTACGAGCAGTACTTC. This encodes CATSRDRGGQGRYEQYF.